The 7 T cell receptor beta chains presented below share a single source sample, sequenced in a study of post-analysis software for immune sequencing data. Findings of the study overall: Controls showed lower frequencies than patients for a few TRBV segments, and TRBV5-6, TRBV5-1 and TRBV20-1 were among these.

For these receptors, no antigen is known. cDNA libraries for TCR beta contained unique molecular identifiers. Via MiXCR, TCRdb re-called the PCR reads, giving one row per CDR3 protein. Seen here are 740,000 or so distinct CDR3 sequences, about 50% observed once, and the top ten hold roughly 4.4%. Sequences were obtained from blood. These receptors all stem from a girl between 5 and 17 years old with multiple sclerosis.

This clonotype is a singleton in its sample. The chain recombines TRBV18 with TRBJ1-1, with TRBD1 as a possible D gene (5 bases). Germline V gene sequence: CDR1 KGHSH, CDR2 LQKENI. V was pared by 0 bases and J by 1 base, with 9 bases between. This CDR3 has 15 amino acids. The CDR3 reads CASSPPTGWNTEAFF. The CDR3 nucleotides are TGTGCCAGCTCACCACCTACAGGATGGAACACTGAAGCTTTCTTT.

DNA of the CDR3: TGCAGCGGTACACAGGGATACTACGAGCAGTACTTC. This sequence encodes CSGTQGYYEQYF. The rearrangement links TRBV29-1 to TRBJ2-7; D is possibly TRBD1 (6 bases). The CDR3 sequence is 12 residues long. Trimming stripped 7 bases from V and 3 bases from J, with 13 bases between. Germline assignment: CDR1 SQVTM and CDR2 ANQGSEA.

The V call is TRBV5-1, the J call TRBJ2-1; D call uncertain. The germline V and J ends were trimmed by 2 bases and 5 bases, with 14 bases remaining between them. Per germline, CDR1 SGHRS and CDR2 YFSETQ. This CDR3 has 15 residues. Written as DNA, the CDR3 is TGCGCCAGCAGCTTATATTCGGGTCTCGACAATGAGCAGTTCTTC. Translated: CASSLYSGLDNEQFF.

This clonotype turned up a few times. The rearrangement joins TRBV20-1 to TRBJ2-7, with TRBD2 identical over 7 bases. The CDR3 has 15 residues. J lost 1 base, V lost 0 bases, and 6 bases had no gene match. Germline V gene lookup returns CDR1 DFQATT and CDR2 SNEGSKA (reference sequence). The CDR3 DNA reads TGCAGTGCTAGAGATCGGGGGGAGCCATCCTACGAGCAGTACTTC. It specifies CSARDRGEPSYEQYF.

The chain uses TRBV5-1 and TRBJ2-1; 10 bases are a match to TRBD2. The CDR3 contains 18 residues. Germline V lookup: CDR1 SGHRS, CDR2 YFSETQ. Unmatched junction bases numbered 9, after V lost 3 bases and J lost 0 bases. The CDR3 region is CASSSGTSVMYSYNEQFF. The CDR3 nucleotides are TGCGCCAGCAGCTCCGGGACTAGCGTTATGTACTCCTACAATGAGCAGTTCTTC.

Only one count was recorded for this clonotype. The gene calls are TRBV10-3 and TRBJ1-1; D gene ambiguous. The CDR3 is 13 residues long. In germline, CDR1 is ENHRY, CDR2 SYGVKD. Trimming removed 11 bases at V and 0 bases at J, with 13 bases between. The CDR3: CASRGAVNTEAFF. The CDR3 DNA reads TGTGCCTCAAGAGGCGCTGTGAACACTGAAGCTTTCTTT.

The chain couples TRBV15 to TRBJ1-1; weak D call: TRBD1 (5 bases). The CDR3 is made up of 16 amino acids. Trimming removed 0 bases at V and 1 base at J, with 12 bases between. CDR1 is LNHNV, CDR2 YYDKDF, per germline (reference sequence). DNA for the CDR3: TGTGCCACCAGCAGAGATGGGGGACTCCAGAACACTGAAGCTTTCTTT. The encoded protein is CATSRDGGLQNTEAFF.